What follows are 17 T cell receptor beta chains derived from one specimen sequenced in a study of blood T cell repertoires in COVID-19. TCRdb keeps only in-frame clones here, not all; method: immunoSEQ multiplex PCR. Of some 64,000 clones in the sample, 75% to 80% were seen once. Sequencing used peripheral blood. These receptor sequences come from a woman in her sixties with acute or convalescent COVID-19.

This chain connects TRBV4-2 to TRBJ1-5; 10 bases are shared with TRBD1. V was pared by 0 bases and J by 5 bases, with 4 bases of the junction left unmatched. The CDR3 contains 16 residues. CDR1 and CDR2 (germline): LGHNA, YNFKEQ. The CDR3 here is CASSQEAGQGYQPQHF. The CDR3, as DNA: TGTGCCAGCAGCCAAGAGGCGGGACAGGGGTATCAGCCCCAGCATTTT.

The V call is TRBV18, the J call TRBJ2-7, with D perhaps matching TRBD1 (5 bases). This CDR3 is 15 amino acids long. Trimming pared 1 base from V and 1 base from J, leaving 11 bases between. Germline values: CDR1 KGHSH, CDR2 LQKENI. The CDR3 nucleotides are TGTGCCAGCTCACCACAAGGGGAAGCGTCCTACGAGCAGTACTTC. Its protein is CASSPQGEASYEQYF.

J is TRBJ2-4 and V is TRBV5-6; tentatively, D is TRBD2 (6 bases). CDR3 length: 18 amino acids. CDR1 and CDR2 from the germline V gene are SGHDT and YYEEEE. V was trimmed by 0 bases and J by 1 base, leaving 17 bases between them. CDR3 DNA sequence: TGTGCCAGCAGCTTGGGGGAGGCGCGAAGGGCGGCCAAAAACATTCAGTACTTC. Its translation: CASSLGEARRAAKNIQYF.

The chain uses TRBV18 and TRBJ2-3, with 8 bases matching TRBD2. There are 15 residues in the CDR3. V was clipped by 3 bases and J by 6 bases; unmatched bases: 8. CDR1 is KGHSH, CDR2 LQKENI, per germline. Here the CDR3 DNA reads TGTGCCAGCTCACCCGCCGGACTAGCTGCGGATACGCAGTATTTT. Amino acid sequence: CASSPAGLAADTQYF.

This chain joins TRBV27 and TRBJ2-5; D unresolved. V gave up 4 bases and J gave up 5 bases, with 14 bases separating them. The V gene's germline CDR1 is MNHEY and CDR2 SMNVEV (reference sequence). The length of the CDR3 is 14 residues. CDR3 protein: CASSSGTAWETQYF. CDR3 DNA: TGTGCCAGCAGTTCAGGCACGGCCTGGGAGACCCAGTACTTC.

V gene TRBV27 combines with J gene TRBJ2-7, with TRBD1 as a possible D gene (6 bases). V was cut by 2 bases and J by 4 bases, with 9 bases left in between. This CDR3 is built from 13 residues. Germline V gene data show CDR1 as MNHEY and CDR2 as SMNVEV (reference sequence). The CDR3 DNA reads TGTGCCAGCAGTTTACACAGGGCGTACGAGCAGTACTTC. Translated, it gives CASSLHRAYEQYF.

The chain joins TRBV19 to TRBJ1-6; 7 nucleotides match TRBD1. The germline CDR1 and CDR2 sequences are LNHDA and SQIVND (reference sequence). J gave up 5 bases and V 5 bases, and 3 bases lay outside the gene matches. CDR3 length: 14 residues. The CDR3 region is CASSSTGNNSPLHF. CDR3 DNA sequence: TGTGCCAGTAGTTCGACAGGGAATAATTCACCCCTCCACTTT.

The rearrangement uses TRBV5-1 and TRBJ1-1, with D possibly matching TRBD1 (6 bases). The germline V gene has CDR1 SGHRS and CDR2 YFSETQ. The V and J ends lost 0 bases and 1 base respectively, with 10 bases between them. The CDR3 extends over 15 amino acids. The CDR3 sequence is CASSLGGQQNTEAFF. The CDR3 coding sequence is TGCGCCAGCAGCTTGGGGGGGCAGCAGAACACTGAAGCTTTCTTT.

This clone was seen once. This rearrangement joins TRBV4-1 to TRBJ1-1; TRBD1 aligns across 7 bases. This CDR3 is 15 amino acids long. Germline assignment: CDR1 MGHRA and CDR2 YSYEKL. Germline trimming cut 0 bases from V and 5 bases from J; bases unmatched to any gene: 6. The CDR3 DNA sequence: TGCGCCAGCAGCCAAGAAGACAGGGTGGAGACTGAAGCTTTCTTT. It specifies CASSQEDRVETEAFF.

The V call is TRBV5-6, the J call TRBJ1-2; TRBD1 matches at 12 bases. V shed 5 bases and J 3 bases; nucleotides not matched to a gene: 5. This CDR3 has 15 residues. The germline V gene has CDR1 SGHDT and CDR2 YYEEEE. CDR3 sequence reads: CASRGTGGPYYGYTF. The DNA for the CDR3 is TGTGCCAGCAGGGGGACAGGGGGCCCTTACTATGGCTACACCTTC.

The chain's CDR3 is CASSLQGETDTQYF. The CDR3 nucleotides read TGCGCCAGCAGCTTACAGGGGGAGACAGATACGCAGTATTTT. This chain links TRBV5-1 with TRBJ2-3, with 8 bases fitting TRBD1. Germline CDR1 reads SGHRS; CDR2 reads YFSETQ. This CDR3 comprises 14 residues. Losses at the gene ends were 2 bases for V and 3 bases for J; bases not matched to a gene: 2.

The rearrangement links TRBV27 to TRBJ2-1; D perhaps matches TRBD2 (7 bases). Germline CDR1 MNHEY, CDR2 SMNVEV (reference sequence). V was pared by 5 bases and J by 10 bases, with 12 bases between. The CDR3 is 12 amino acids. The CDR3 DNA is TGTGCCAGCAGTGAGGGGGGAGGGGAGCAGTTCTTC. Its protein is CASSEGGGEQFF.

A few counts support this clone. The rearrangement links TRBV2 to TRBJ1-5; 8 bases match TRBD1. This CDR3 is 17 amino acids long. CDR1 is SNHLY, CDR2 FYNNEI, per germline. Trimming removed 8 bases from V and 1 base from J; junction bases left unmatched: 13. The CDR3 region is CASRSRRTGRSNQPQHF. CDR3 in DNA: TGTGCCAGCCGAAGCCGGAGGACAGGGAGGAGCAATCAGCCCCAGCATTTT.

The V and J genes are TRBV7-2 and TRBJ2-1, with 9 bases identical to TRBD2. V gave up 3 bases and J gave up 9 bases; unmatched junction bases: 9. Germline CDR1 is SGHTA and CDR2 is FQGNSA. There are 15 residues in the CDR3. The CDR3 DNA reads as TGTGCCAGCAGCTTCTCCGGGACTAGCACCCTTGAGCAGTTCTTC. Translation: CASSFSGTSTLEQFF.

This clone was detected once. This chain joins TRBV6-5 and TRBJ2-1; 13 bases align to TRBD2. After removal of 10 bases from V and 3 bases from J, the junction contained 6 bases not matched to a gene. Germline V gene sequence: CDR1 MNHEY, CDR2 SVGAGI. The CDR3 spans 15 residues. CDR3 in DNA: TGTGCCACCCGACTAGCGGGGGGCCTCTACAATGAGCAGTTCTTC. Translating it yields CATRLAGGLYNEQFF.

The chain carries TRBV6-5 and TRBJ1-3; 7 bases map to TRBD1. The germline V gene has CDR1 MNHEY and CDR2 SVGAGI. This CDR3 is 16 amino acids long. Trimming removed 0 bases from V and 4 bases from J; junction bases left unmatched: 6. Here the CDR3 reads CASSYSTGTAGNTIYF. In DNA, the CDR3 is TGTGCCAGCAGTTACTCAACCGGGACAGCAGGAAACACCATATATTTT.

CDR3 nucleotide sequence: TGTGCCAGCTCACTAGGGACAGGGGGAAATTCACCCCTCCACTTT. Translation gives CASSLGTGGNSPLHF. The chain links TRBV18 to TRBJ1-6; TRBD1 agrees at 11 bases. The CDR3 is 15 residues long. Trimming removed 4 bases from V and 7 bases from J; junction bases left unmatched: 3. Germline V gives CDR1 KGHSH, CDR2 LQKENI.